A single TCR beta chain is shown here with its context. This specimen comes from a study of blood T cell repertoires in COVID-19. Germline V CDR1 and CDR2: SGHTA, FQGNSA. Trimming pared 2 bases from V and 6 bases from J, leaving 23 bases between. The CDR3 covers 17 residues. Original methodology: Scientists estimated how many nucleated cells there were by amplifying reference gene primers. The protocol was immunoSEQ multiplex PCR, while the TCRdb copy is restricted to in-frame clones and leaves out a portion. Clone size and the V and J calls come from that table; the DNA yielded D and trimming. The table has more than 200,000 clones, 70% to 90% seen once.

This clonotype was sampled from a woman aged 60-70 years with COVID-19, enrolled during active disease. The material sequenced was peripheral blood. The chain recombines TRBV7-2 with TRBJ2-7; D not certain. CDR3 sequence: CASSLLSLGARPSEQYF. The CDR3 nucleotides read TGTGCCAGCAGCTTATTAAGTCTTGGCGCTCGCCCTAGCGAGCAGTACTTC.